This T cell receptor (beta chain) was observed in a study of T cell repertoires in cytomegalovirus infection. Overall study: Public TCR beta signatures indicated both CMV infection and matching HLA type. General study points: Summed public TCR beta family frequency identified CMV carriers bearing the relevant HLA. Clonotype analysis showed dominance of the ex vivo response by HLA-C-restricted CMV-specific TCR beta clonotypes.

TCRdb analysed the reads with MiXCR anew, one entry per CDR3 protein. Of about 230,000 distinct CDR3 sequences in the sample, under 8.5% were seen once. This clonotype turned up a few times. No antigen is known for it. This CDR3 region has 11 residues. Trimming pared 4 bases from V and 2 bases from J, leaving 4 bases between. Germline V lookup: CDR1 SQVTM, CDR2 ANQGSEA. The rearrangement links TRBV29-1 to TRBJ2-3; D remains unclear. Sequencing was carried out using PBMCs. The receptor's source is a human donor in good health (CMV status not recorded). Some clones in this sample may be carry-over from other donors' samples. The DNA of the CDR3 is TGCAGCGTTGGAATCACAGATACGCAGTATTTT. It yields the protein CSVGITDTQYF.